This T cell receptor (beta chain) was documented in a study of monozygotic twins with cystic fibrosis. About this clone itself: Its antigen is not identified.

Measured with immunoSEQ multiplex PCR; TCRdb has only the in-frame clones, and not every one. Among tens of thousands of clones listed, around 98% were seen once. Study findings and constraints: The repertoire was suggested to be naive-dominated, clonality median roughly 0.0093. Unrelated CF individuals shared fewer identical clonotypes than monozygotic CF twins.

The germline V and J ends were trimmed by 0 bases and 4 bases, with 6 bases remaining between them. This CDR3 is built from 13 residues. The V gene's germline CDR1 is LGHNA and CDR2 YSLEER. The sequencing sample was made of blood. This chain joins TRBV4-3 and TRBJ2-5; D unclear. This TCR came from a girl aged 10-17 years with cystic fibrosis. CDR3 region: CASSQDRAETQYF. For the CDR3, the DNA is TGCGCCAGCAGCCAAGACCGAGCAGAGACCCAGTACTTC.